The following is a T cell receptor beta chain sequence with its context. The CDR3 length is 15 residues. The germline V and J ends were trimmed by 4 bases and 2 bases, with 12 bases remaining between them. The germline V gene has CDR1 PRHDT and CDR2 FYEKMQ (reference sequence). This entry is derived from a study of blood T cell repertoires in COVID-19. Study details: From the United States, Italy and Spain came samples of acute and convalescent COVID-19.

Clones were read by immunoSEQ multiplex PCR, and TCRdb kept only the in-frame ones, dropping some. The sample contains about 180,000 clones, 80% to 90% of which appear only once. This sequence joins TRBV13 and TRBJ1-3; no clear D gene. This receptor was obtained from a human donor with active or convalescent COVID-19. The donor label of this sample is uncertain. The specimen sequenced was peripheral blood. CDR3 sequence reads: CASSSRGGAGNTIYF. The CDR3, as DNA: TGTGCCAGCAGCTCACGGGGTGGTGCTGGAAACACCATATATTTT.